The 29 T cell receptor beta chains below come from one sample, sequenced in a study of blood T cell repertoires in COVID-19. This table comes from immunoSEQ multiplex PCR, and its TCRdb copy is limited to in-frame clones, with some not included. The table includes approximately 94,000 clones, just over 90% detected once. The sample comprised peripheral blood. Receptor source: a woman in her fifties or sixties in a cohort sampled during active COVID-19.

A few counts support this clone. This rearrangement joins TRBV5-4 to TRBJ2-5; 10 nucleotides match TRBD2. CDR3 length: 15 amino acids. Trimming cost V 4 bases and J 0 bases; bases outside gene matches: 3. Germline CDR1 is SGHNT and CDR2 is YYREEE (reference sequence). The chain's CDR3 is CASSHGLADQETQYF. The CDR3 DNA is TGTGCCAGCAGCCACGGACTAGCGGACCAAGAGACCCAGTACTTC.

The V call is TRBV4-1, the J call TRBJ1-6; 7 nucleotides line up with TRBD1. Germline loops: CDR1 MGHRA, CDR2 YSYEKL. V lost 1 base and J lost 9; bases outside the gene matches: 3. This CDR3 region has 14 residues. CDR3 in amino acids: CASSQAQGGSPLHF. The CDR3 DNA sequence: TGCGCCAGCAGCCAAGCTCAGGGGGGTTCACCCCTCCACTTT.

The rearrangement joins TRBV5-8 to TRBJ1-2; D gene uncertain. CDR3 length: 15 amino acids. The ends were cut back, 0 bases at V and 4 bases at J, with 13 bases in the middle. Germline assignment: CDR1 SGHTS and CDR2 YDEGEE. CDR3 nucleotide sequence: TGTGCCAGCAGCTTGGAGGCAGCAGCGATCTATGGCTACACCTTC. Its protein product is CASSLEAAAIYGYTF.

This chain joins TRBV15 and TRBJ1-2; no definite D call. The germline V gene encodes CDR1 LNHNV and CDR2 YYDKDF (reference sequence). The CDR3 consists of 12 residues. The germline V and J ends were trimmed by 0 bases and 8 bases, with 7 bases remaining between them. The CDR3 protein is CATSRDTWGYTF. In DNA form, the CDR3 reads TGTGCCACCAGCAGAGATACATGGGGCTACACCTTC.

The CDR3 region is CASSLAVGGLAKNIQYF. CDR3 sequence (DNA): TGCGCCAGCAGCTTGGCCGTCGGGGGATTAGCCAAAAACATTCAGTACTTC. The chain has TRBV5-1 and TRBJ2-4; the D gene is possibly TRBD2 (6 bases). CDR1 is SGHRS, CDR2 YFSETQ, per germline. V lost 0 bases and J lost 0, with 13 bases in between. CDR3 length: 17 residues. Filled out from reference TRBV5-1 and TRBJ2-4, the complete variable domain reads KAGVTQTPRYLIKTRGQQVTLSCSPISGHRSVSWYQQTPGQGLQFLFEYFSETQRNKGNFPGRFSGRQFSNSRSEMNVSTLELGDSALYLCASSLAVGGLAKNIQYFGAGTRLSVL.

This chain uses TRBV11-2 with TRBJ2-7; TRBD2 might be the D (6 bases). V dropped 5 bases and J dropped 3 bases, with 11 bases sitting between them. There are 13 residues in the CDR3. Per the germline V gene, CDR1 is SGHAT and CDR2 is FQNNGV. This CDR3 is CASSPGGLYEQYF. The CDR3 DNA is TGTGCCAGCAGCCCCGGGGGTCTCTACGAGCAGTACTTC.

This sequence joins TRBV12-5 and TRBJ2-7; perhaps TRBD2 as D (6 bases). CDR3 size: 13 residues. Germline loops: CDR1 LGHNT, CDR2 FRNRAP. V dropped 5 bases and J dropped 7 bases, with 15 bases sitting between them. In DNA, the CDR3 is TGTGCTAGTGGTATAGGACTACTTTCGGAGCAGTACTTC. Translating it yields CASGIGLLSEQYF.

This chain joins TRBV2 and TRBJ1-6, with a possible D match to TRBD1 (5 bases). The V end lost 4 bases, the J end lost 7 bases, and 11 bases lay between the germline ends. The CDR3 covers 14 residues. The germline V gene has CDR1 SNHLY and CDR2 FYNNEI. CDR3 in DNA: TGTGCCAGCAGTGTCGGGGGATGGAATTCACCCCTCCACTTT. It codes for CASSVGGWNSPLHF.

The chain uses TRBV6-1 and TRBJ2-7; 7 positions match TRBD1. From germline, CDR1 is MNHNS and CDR2 SASEGT. The V and J ends lost 2 bases and 0 bases, in that order; junction bases with no gene match: 4. The CDR3 extends over 15 amino acids. The CDR3 protein is CASSEQTGYSYEQYF. In DNA form, the CDR3 reads TGTGCCAGCAGTGAACAGACAGGGTACTCCTACGAGCAGTACTTC.

The chain has TRBV7-9 and TRBJ2-1, with a weak D call TRBD2 (5 bases). In germline, CDR1 is SEHNR, CDR2 FQNEAQ (reference sequence). Trimming cost V 5 bases and J 9 bases, with 23 bases left between them. CDR3 length: 16 residues. The CDR3 bases are TGTGCCAGCAGCAAGTTACGCTCGGCTGCAGCGGTTGAGCAGTTCTTC. Translating it yields CASSKLRSAAAVEQFF.

V is TRBV19 and J is TRBJ2-6; 8 nucleotides match TRBD1. The length of the CDR3 is 17 residues. V was pared by 4 bases and J by 2 bases, with 7 bases of the junction left unmatched. Germline V CDR1 and CDR2: LNHDA, SQIVND (reference sequence). The CDR3 coding sequence is TGTGCCAGTAGTAGACGGACAGGGAGGACTGGGGCCAACGTCCTGACTTTC. Protein product: CASSRRTGRTGANVLTF.

V gene TRBV28 combines with J gene TRBJ1-3; D remains ambiguous. The V gene's germline CDR1 is MDHEN and CDR2 SYDVKM. Trimming removed 6 bases at V and 9 bases at J, with 9 bases between. The CDR3 runs to 11 residues. The CDR3 loop reads CASSSVATIYF. The CDR3 DNA reads TGTGCCAGCAGCTCAGTCGCCACCATATATTTT.

The chain joins TRBV7-2 to TRBJ1-3, with 9 bases lining up with TRBD1. CDR1 is SGHTA, CDR2 FQGNSA, per germline. This CDR3 region has 16 residues. The junction had 5 bases not matched to a gene; V was cut back by 2 bases and J by 3 bases. The CDR3 protein is CASSLSGQGYGNTIYF. Written as DNA, the CDR3 is TGTGCCAGCAGCTTATCGGGACAGGGTTATGGAAACACCATATATTTT.

The chain links TRBV27 to TRBJ1-1; TRBD1 aligns across 7 bases. J gave up 4 bases and V 6 bases, and 2 bases lay outside the gene matches. CDR1 is MNHEY, CDR2 SMNVEV, per germline (reference sequence). The CDR3 has 12 amino acids. CDR3 residues: CASSRQGTEAFF. Written as DNA, the CDR3 is TGTGCCAGCAGCCGACAGGGCACTGAAGCTTTCTTT.

The chain is built from TRBV6-1 and TRBJ1-5; no clear D gene. The CDR3 spans 13 residues. V dropped 2 bases and J dropped 4 bases, with 6 bases sitting between them. Germline-derived CDR1 and CDR2 are MNHNS and SASEGT. The CDR3 sequence: CASSETGNQPQHF. The CDR3 coding sequence is TGTGCCAGCAGTGAAACGGGGAATCAGCCCCAGCATTTT.

V and J are TRBV9 and TRBJ2-1, with 11 nucleotides matching TRBD2. This CDR3 has 15 residues. J was trimmed by 10 bases and V by 0 bases; bases with no gene match: 6. CDR1 is SGDLS and CDR2 is YYNGEE in the germline V gene. CDR3 bases: TGTGCCAGCAGCGTAGAGGTAGCGGGGGGGTCCGAGCAGTTCTTC. It specifies CASSVEVAGGSEQFF.

The chain has TRBV19 and TRBJ2-3; 12 positions agree with TRBD2. Trimming cost V 3 bases and J 3 bases; bases outside gene matches: 10. This CDR3 contains 18 residues. Germline CDR1 LNHDA, CDR2 SQIVND (reference sequence). In nucleotides, the CDR3 is TGTGCCAGTAGTATTGGTCTAGCGGGAGGGGAGGGGACAGATACGCAGTATTTT. It encodes CASSIGLAGGEGTDTQYF.

This clone occurred a few times. The rearrangement joins TRBV10-3 to TRBJ1-2, with no clear D. V lost 4 bases, J lost 7 bases, and 16 bases lay in between. In germline, CDR1 is ENHRY, CDR2 SYGVKD. The CDR3 extends over 14 amino acids. CDR3 sequence reads: CAISVDEGSSGYTF. The CDR3 region has the DNA TGTGCCATCAGTGTCGACGAGGGATCCAGTGGCTACACCTTC.

The chain carries TRBV28 and TRBJ2-7; 10 bases are shared with TRBD2. The CDR3 extends over 12 amino acids. V lost 10 bases, J lost 5 bases, and 5 bases stayed unmatched. Germline V gene data show CDR1 as MDHEN and CDR2 as SYDVKM. CDR3: CATFGLADEQYF. CDR3 bases: TGTGCCACCTTCGGACTAGCGGACGAGCAGTACTTC. Complete variable domain (other parts from reference TRBV28 and TRBJ2-7): DVKVTQSSRYLVKRTGEKVFLECVQDMDHENMFWYRQDPGLGLRLIYFSYDVKMKEKGDIPEGYSVSREKKERFSLILESASTNQTSMYLCATFGLADEQYFGPGTRLTVT.

This clone was observed a single time. V usage is TRBV30 and J usage is TRBJ2-5; the match to TRBD2 covers 12 bases. The J segment lost 7 bases and the V segment lost 2 bases, leaving 8 bases of the junction unmatched. The CDR3 covers 15 residues. The germline V gene has CDR1 GTSNPN and CDR2 SVGIG (reference sequence). The CDR3 region is CAWSRTSGEPSTQYF. Written as DNA, the CDR3 is TGTGCCTGGAGTAGGACTAGCGGGGAACCATCGACCCAGTACTTC.

The count of this clone is one. The rearrangement uses TRBV11-3 and TRBJ1-4; D may be TRBD1 (5 bases). CDR3 length equals 15 residues. CDR1 SGHNT and CDR2 YENEEA come from the germline V gene. V shed 2 bases and J shed 10 bases, with 17 bases lying between them. CDR3 sequence: CASSLSVQGGRKLFF. The CDR3 DNA reads as TGTGCCAGCAGCTTATCGGTGCAGGGAGGACGAAAACTGTTTTTT.

The chain has TRBV11-2 and TRBJ2-1; 8 bases match TRBD2. This CDR3 is built from 16 residues. With 5 bases clipped from V and 4 bases from J, the junction kept 10 bases outside the gene matches. In germline, CDR1 is SGHAT, CDR2 FQNNGV. The CDR3: CASSPPRGGGYNEQFF. DNA of the CDR3: TGTGCCAGCAGCCCACCGCGGGGCGGGGGGTACAATGAGCAGTTCTTC.

The chain carries TRBV6-6 and TRBJ2-5; 8 bases fit TRBD2. Per germline, CDR1 MNHNY and CDR2 SVGAGI (reference sequence). CDR3 length equals 16 residues. V lost 2 bases, J lost 7 bases, and 12 bases stayed unmatched. CDR3 residues: CASSYVTQPAGGTQYF. CDR3 bases: TGTGCCAGCAGTTACGTCACCCAACCCGCGGGGGGGACCCAGTACTTC.

The chain has TRBV9 and TRBJ2-3; the D is unclear. V shed 0 bases and J shed 2 bases, with 10 bases lying between them. The germline V gene encodes CDR1 SGDLS and CDR2 YYNGEE. The CDR3 is made up of 15 amino acids. The CDR3 loop is CASSVASSTTDTQYF. DNA of the CDR3: TGTGCCAGCAGCGTAGCTAGTAGTACCACAGATACGCAGTATTTT.

This clone appeared a single time. V gene TRBV28 combines with J gene TRBJ2-1; weak D call: TRBD1 (5 bases). The CDR3 is made up of 11 amino acids. V was shortened by 6 bases and J by 11 bases, with 11 bases between the two germline ends. Germline V gene lookup returns CDR1 MDHEN and CDR2 SYDVKM. The CDR3 region has the DNA TGTGCCAGCAGGATAGACAGTCAGCAGTTCTTC. Residues: CASRIDSQQFF.

J is TRBJ2-7 and V is TRBV6-6; TRBD2 aligns across 13 bases. The V and J ends lost 11 bases and 2 bases, in that order; junction bases with no gene match: 6. The length of the CDR3 is 14 residues. Germline CDR1 is MNHNY and CDR2 is SVGAGI (reference sequence). This CDR3 is CAARLAGGPYEQYF. The CDR3 coding sequence is TGTGCCGCACGACTAGCGGGAGGACCCTACGAGCAGTACTTC.

This chain uses TRBV28 with TRBJ2-1; TRBD2 matches 13 bases. Per the germline V gene, CDR1 is MDHEN and CDR2 is SYDVKM. The CDR3 is made up of 18 amino acids. V lost 6 bases and J lost 0; bases outside the gene matches: 8. The CDR3: CASSRLAGGPSSYNEQFF. The CDR3 coding sequence is TGTGCCAGCAGCAGACTAGCGGGAGGCCCGAGCTCCTACAATGAGCAGTTCTTC.

The V gene is TRBV21-1, the J gene TRBJ2-3; TRBD2, the D gene given by the table, was not confirmed from the DNA. TRBV21-1 is a recognized pseudogene. The CDR3 consists of 19 residues. In nucleotides, the CDR3 is TGTGCCAGCAGCAAAATTTGGACACTAGCGGGAGCTGTAACAGATACGCAGTATTTT. Translated, it gives CASSKIWTLAGAVTDTQYF.

The V call is TRBV7-9, the J call TRBJ2-7, with TRBD2 identical over 7 bases. The J segment lost 2 bases and the V segment lost 2 bases, leaving 3 bases of the junction unmatched. The germline V gene encodes CDR1 SEHNR and CDR2 FQNEAQ (reference sequence). The CDR3 runs to 14 residues. For the CDR3, the DNA is TGTGCCAGCAGCTTACGGGGGGAAGCCTACGAGCAGTACTTC. Protein sequence: CASSLRGEAYEQYF.